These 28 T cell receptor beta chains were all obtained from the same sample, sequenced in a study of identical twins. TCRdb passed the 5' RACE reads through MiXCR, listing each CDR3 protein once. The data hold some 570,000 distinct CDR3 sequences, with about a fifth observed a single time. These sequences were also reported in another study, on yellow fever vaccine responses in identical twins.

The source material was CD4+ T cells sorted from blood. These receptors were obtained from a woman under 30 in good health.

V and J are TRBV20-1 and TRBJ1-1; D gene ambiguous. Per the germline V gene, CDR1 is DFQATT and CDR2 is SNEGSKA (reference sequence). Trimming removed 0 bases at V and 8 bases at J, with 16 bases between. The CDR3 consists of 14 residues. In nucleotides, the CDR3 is TGCAGTGCTAGAGATCTCTTCGATCGTCTCGAAGCTTTCTTT. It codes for CSARDLFDRLEAFF.

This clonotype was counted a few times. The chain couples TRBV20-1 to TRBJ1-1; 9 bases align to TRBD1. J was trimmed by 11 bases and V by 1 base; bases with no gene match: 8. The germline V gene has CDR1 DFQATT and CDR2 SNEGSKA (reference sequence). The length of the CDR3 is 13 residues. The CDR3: CSARGTGERLAFF. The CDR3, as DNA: TGCAGTGCTAGAGGGACAGGGGAACGGTTGGCTTTCTTT.

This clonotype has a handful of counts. In DNA form, the CDR3 reads TGTGCCAGCAGTTTGTTTGGCTCTGGAAACACCATATATTTT. Its protein product is CASSLFGSGNTIYF. This chain uses TRBV12-3 or TRBV12-4 with TRBJ1-3; no clear D gene. With 3 bases removed from V and 0 bases from J, the gap between germline ends came to 6 bases. The CDR3 is made up of 14 amino acids.

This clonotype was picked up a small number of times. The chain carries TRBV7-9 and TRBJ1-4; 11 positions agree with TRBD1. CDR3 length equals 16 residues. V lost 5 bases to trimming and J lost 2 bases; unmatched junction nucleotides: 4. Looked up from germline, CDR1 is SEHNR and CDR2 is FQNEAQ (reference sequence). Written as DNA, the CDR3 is TGTGCCAGCAGCGCTGGACAGGGGGCGACTAATGAAAAACTGTTTTTT. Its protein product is CASSAGQGATNEKLFF.

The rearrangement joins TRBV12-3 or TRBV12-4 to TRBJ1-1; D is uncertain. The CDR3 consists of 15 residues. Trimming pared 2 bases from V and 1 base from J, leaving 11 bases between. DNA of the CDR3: TGTGCCAGCAGTTTATCTGCCCGGGGGAACACTGAAGCTTTCTTT. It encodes CASSLSARGNTEAFF.

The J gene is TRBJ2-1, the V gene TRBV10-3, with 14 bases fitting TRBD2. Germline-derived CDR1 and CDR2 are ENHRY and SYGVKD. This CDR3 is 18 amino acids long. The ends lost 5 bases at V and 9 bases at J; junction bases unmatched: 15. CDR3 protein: CAISSVVSTSGGAAEQFF. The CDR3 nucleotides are TGTGCCATCAGTTCCGTAGTCTCGACTAGCGGGGGGGCCGCTGAGCAGTTCTTC.

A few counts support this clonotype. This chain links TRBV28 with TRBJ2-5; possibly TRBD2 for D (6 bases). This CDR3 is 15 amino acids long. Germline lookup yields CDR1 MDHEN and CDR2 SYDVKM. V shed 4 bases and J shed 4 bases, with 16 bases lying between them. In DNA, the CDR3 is TGTGCCAGCAGTTCCCCGACGGTCGGGGGAGAGACCCAGTACTTC. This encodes CASSSPTVGGETQYF. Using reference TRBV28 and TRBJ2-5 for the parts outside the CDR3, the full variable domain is DVKVTQSSRYLVKRTGEKVFLECVQDMDHENMFWYRQDPGLGLRLIYFSYDVKMKEKGDIPEGYSVSREKKERFSLILESASTNQTSMYLCASSSPTVGGETQYFGPGTRLLVL.

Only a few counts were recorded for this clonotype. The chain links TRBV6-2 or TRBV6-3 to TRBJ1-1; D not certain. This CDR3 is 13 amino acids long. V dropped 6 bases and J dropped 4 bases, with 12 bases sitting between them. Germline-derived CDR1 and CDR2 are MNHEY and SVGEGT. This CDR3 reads CASSNSLTTEAFF. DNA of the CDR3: TGTGCCAGCAGCAACAGTCTTACCACTGAAGCTTTCTTT.

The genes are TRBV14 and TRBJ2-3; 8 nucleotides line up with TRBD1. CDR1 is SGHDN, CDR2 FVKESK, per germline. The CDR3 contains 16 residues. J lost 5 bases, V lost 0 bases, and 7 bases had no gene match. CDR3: CASSQDQGATEDTQYF. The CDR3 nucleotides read TGTGCCAGCAGCCAAGACCAGGGGGCGACGGAAGATACGCAGTATTTT.

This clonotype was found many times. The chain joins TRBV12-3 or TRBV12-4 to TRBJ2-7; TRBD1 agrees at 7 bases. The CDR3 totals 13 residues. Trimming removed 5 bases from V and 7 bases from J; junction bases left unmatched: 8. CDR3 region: CASSPGQSNEQYF. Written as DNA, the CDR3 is TGTGCCAGCAGTCCGGGACAGTCCAATGAGCAGTACTTC.

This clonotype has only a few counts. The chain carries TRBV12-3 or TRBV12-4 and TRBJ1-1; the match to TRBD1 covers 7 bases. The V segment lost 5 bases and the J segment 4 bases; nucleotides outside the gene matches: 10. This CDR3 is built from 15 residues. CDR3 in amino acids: CASSLRQGMGTEAFF. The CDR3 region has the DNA TGTGCCAGCAGTCTTCGACAGGGTATGGGCACTGAAGCTTTCTTT.

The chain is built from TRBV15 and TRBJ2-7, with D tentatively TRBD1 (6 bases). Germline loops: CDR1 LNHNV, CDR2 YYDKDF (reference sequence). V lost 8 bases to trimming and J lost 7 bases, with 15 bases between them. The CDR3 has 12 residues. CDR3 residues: CATAGRGFEQYF. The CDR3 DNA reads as TGTGCCACCGCGGGCAGGGGCTTTGAGCAGTACTTC.

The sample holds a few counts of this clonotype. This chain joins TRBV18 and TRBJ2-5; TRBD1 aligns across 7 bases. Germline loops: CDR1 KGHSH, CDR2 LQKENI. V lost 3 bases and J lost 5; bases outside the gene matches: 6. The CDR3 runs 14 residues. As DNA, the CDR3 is TGTGCCAGCTCACCGCCGACAGGGCGCGAGACCCAGTACTTC. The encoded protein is CASSPPTGRETQYF.

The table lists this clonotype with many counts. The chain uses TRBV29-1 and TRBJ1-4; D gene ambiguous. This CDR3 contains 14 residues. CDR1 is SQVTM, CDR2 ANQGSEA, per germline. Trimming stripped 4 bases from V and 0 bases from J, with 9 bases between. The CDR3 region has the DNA TGCAGCGTTGTTGTCGGCGCAACTAATGAAAAACTGTTTTTT. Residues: CSVVVGATNEKLFF.

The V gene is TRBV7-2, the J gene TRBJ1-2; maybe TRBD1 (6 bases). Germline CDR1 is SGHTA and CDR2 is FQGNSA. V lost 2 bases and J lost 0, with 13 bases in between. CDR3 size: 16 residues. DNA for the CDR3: TGTGCCAGCAGCTTATTACCAGGGGACGCTAACTATGGCTACACCTTC. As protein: CASSLLPGDANYGYTF.

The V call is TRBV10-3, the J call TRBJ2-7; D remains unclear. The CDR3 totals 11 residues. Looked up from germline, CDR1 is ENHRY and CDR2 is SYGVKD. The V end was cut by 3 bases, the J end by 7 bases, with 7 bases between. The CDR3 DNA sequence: TGTGCCATCAGTGATTTGTTAGAGCAGTACTTC. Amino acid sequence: CAISDLLEQYF.

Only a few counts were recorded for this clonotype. CDR3 sequence: CSATTSSGNYNEQFF. The CDR3 DNA reads TGCAGTGCTACAACCTCTAGCGGGAATTACAATGAGCAGTTCTTC. The chain has TRBV20-1 and TRBJ2-1, with 9 bases matching TRBD2. CDR3 length: 15 amino acids. Germline CDR1 and CDR2: DFQATT and SNEGSKA (reference sequence). The junction had 8 bases not matched to a gene; V was cut back by 4 bases and J by 4 bases.

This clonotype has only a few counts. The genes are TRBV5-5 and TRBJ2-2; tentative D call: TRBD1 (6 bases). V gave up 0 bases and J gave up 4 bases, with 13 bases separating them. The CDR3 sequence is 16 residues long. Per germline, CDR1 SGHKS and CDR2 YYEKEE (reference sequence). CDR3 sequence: CASSLAWTASTGELFF. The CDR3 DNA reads TGTGCCAGCAGCTTGGCCTGGACAGCCTCCACCGGGGAGCTGTTTTTT.

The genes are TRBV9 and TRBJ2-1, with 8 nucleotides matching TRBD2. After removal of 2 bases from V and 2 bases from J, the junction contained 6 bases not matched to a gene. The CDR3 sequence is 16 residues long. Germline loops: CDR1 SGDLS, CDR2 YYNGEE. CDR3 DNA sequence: TGTGCCAGCAGCGTGAGTAGCGGGGAACCCTACAATGAGCAGTTCTTC. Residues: CASSVSSGEPYNEQFF.

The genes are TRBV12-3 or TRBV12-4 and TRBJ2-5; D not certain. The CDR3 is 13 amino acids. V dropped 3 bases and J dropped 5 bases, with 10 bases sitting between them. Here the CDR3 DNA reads TGTGCCAGCAGTTTTCCCCTGGGGGAGACCCAGTACTTC. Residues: CASSFPLGETQYF.

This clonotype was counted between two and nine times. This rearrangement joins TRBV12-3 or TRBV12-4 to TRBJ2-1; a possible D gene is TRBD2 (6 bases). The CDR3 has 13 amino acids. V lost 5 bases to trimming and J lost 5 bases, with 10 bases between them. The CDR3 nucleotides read TGTGCCAGCAGTACGGGACTTCACAATGAGCAGTTCTTC. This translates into CASSTGLHNEQFF.

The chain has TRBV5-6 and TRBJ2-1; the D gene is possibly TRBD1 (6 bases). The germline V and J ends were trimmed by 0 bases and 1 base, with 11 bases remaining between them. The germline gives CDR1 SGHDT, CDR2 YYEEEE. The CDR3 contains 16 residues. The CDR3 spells CASSLEGVRSYNEQFF. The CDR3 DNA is TGTGCCAGCAGCTTGGAGGGGGTGCGATCCTACAATGAGCAGTTCTTC.

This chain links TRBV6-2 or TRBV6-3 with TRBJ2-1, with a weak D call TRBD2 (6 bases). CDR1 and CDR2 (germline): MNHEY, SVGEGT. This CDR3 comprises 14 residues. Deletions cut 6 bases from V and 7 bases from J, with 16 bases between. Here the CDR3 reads CASSFHGGANEQFF. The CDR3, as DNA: TGTGCCAGCAGCTTTCACGGAGGGGCAAATGAGCAGTTCTTC.

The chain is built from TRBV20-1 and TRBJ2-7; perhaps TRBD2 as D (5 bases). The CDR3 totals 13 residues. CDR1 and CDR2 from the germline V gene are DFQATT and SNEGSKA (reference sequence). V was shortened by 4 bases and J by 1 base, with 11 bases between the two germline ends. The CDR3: CSAILTNSYEQYF. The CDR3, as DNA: TGCAGTGCTATCCTGACTAATTCCTACGAGCAGTACTTC.

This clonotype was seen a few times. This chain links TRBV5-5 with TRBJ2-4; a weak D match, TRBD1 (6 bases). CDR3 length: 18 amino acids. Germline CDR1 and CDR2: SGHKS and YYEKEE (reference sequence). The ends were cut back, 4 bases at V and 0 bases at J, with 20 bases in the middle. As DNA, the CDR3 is TGTGCCAGCAGCGTAAATTTCAGGGGTTCCTCAGCCAAAAACATTCAGTACTTC. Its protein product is CASSVNFRGSSAKNIQYF.

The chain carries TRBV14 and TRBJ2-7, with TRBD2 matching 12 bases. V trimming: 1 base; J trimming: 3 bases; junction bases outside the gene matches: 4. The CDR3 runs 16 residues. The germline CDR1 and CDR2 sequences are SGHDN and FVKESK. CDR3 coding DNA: TGTGCCAGCAGCCAAGGAAGGACTAGCGGGATCTACGAGCAGTACTTC. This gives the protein CASSQGRTSGIYEQYF.

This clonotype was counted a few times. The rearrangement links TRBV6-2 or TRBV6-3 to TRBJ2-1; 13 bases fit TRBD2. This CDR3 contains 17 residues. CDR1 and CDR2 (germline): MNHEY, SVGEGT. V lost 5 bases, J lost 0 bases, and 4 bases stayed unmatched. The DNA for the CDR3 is TGTGCCAGCAGTAAACGGACTAGCGGGAGCTCCTACAATGAGCAGTTCTTC. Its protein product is CASSKRTSGSSYNEQFF.

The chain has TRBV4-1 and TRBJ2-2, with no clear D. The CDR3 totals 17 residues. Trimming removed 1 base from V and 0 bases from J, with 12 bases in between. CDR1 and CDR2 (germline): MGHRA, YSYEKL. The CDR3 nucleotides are TGCGCCAGCAGCCAAGTTTTCGGCAGAACGAACACCGGGGAGCTGTTTTTT. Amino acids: CASSQVFGRTNTGELFF.